This T cell receptor beta chain was sequenced in a study of T-cell memory formation after mild COVID-19. Study-wide context: TCR clusters mostly belonged to single donors. The study's findings and limits: Some SARS-CoV-2-responding clones were already detected in memory before infection.

With constant-segment primers, 5'RACE yielded cDNA libraries of TCR alpha and TCR beta that carried sample barcodes and UMIs. TCRdb itself ran the 5' RACE reads through MiXCR, one entry per CDR3 protein. The sample gives around 500,000 distinct CDR3 sequences, roughly 20% of which show up once; 9% to 15% is in the top ten. This clonotype came up a few times. Its antigen is not known. The clonotype comes from an adult woman who had mild COVID-19 (a few samples of this study predate the infection). Cell type and time point are not known. Sequenced sample: PBMCs or a T cell subset sorted from them (not recorded which).

The CDR3 sequence: CASSPGSITTDTQYF. The CDR3 bases are TGCGCCAGCAGCCCAGGGTCCATCACCACAGATACGCAGTATTTT. J is TRBJ2-3 and V is TRBV5-1; possibly TRBD1 for D (5 bases). The germline V and J ends were trimmed by 4 bases and 2 bases, with 14 bases remaining between them. CDR1 SGHRS and CDR2 YFSETQ come from the germline V gene. This CDR3 is built from 15 residues.